This passage covers 5 T cell receptor beta chains from one sample sequenced in a study of HIV-infected patients and healthy controls. Using its own MiXCR run on the 5' RACE reads, TCRdb lists one record per CDR3 protein. The data contain around 67,000 distinct CDR3 sequences, about 16% of them singletons. The source material was CD4+ T cells from blood. All receptors come from a human donor in good health.

This clonotype was recorded many times. The chain has TRBV20-1 and TRBJ1-2; 8 nucleotides match TRBD1. The CDR3 is 15 residues long. CDR1 and CDR2 from the germline V gene are DFQATT and SNEGSKA (reference sequence). Trimming at V came to 0 bases and at J to 5 bases, leaving 8 bases not matched to a gene. The CDR3 protein is CSAREPGQGGYGYTF. CDR3 nucleotides: TGCAGTGCTAGAGAGCCCGGACAGGGAGGGTATGGCTACACCTTC.

This clonotype was counted many times. The chain carries TRBV4-2 and TRBJ2-1; 7 bases line up with TRBD2. V lost 0 bases and J lost 3; bases outside the gene matches: 5. Germline V lookup: CDR1 LGHNA, CDR2 YNFKEQ. The CDR3 is 16 residues long. The CDR3 region is CASSQEAGGNYNEQFF. CDR3 bases: TGTGCCAGCAGCCAAGAGGCCGGGGGGAACTACAATGAGCAGTTCTTC.

This clonotype was counted a single time. The chain has TRBV6-2 or TRBV6-3 and TRBJ1-5; no reliable D call. Trimming stripped 10 bases from V and 6 bases from J, with 22 bases between. This CDR3 has 15 residues. The germline CDR1 and CDR2 sequences are MNHEY and SVGEGT. CDR3 in amino acids: CATTTGWGSGQPQHF. The CDR3 region has the DNA TGTGCCACCACCACCGGGTGGGGAAGTGGTCAGCCCCAGCATTTT.

This clonotype was picked up a small number of times. The chain combines TRBV28 with TRBJ2-1; D gene unclear. Germline V gives CDR1 MDHEN, CDR2 SYDVKM. This CDR3 comprises 13 residues. V was clipped by 10 bases and J by 3 bases, with 13 bases between them. As DNA, the CDR3 is TGTGCCACCCATTCGGAGAACTACAATGAGCAGTTCTTC. Encoded protein: CATHSENYNEQFF.

The chain joins TRBV12-3 or TRBV12-4 to TRBJ1-4; the match to TRBD1 covers 9 bases. V lost 2 bases and J lost 7; bases outside the gene matches: 5. CDR3 length equals 15 residues. This chain's CDR3 is CASSLLQGAFEKLFF. For the CDR3, the DNA is TGTGCCAGCAGTTTATTACAGGGGGCATTTGAAAAACTGTTTTTT.